The clone carrying this T cell receptor beta chain was counted ten times or more. Template switching by 5'RACE produced TCR cDNA, adding a universal primer site and UMIs. TCRdb independently ran MiXCR on the 5' RACE reads; one entry per CDR3 protein. The data hold some 320,000 distinct CDR3 sequences, with about 4% observed a single time. The sample comes from a study of T cells after yellow fever vaccination. The V end was cut by 0 bases, the J end by 7 bases, with 20 bases between. This CDR3 contains 17 residues. Germline V gene data show CDR1 as LNHNV and CDR2 as YYDKDF (reference sequence). The TCR was taken from a young man who received the YFV17D yellow fever vaccine. Here the sequenced sample was PBMCs, taken 5 days after the yellow fever booster vaccination. The genes are TRBV15 and TRBJ2-3; D perhaps matches TRBD2 (6 bases). The CDR3 loop reads CATSRDQSGPSRNTQYF. The CDR3 DNA reads as TGTGCCACCAGCAGAGATCAGAGCGGGCCCAGTAGGAATACGCAGTATTTT. The full variable domain, in which reference TRBV15 and TRBJ2-3 provide the parts outside the CDR3, is DAMVIQNPRYQVTQFGKPVTLSCSQTLNHNVMYWYQQKSSQAPKLLFHYYDKDFNNEADTPDNFQSRRPNTSFCFLDIRSPGLGDTAMYLCATSRDQSGPSRNTQYFGPGTRLTVL.